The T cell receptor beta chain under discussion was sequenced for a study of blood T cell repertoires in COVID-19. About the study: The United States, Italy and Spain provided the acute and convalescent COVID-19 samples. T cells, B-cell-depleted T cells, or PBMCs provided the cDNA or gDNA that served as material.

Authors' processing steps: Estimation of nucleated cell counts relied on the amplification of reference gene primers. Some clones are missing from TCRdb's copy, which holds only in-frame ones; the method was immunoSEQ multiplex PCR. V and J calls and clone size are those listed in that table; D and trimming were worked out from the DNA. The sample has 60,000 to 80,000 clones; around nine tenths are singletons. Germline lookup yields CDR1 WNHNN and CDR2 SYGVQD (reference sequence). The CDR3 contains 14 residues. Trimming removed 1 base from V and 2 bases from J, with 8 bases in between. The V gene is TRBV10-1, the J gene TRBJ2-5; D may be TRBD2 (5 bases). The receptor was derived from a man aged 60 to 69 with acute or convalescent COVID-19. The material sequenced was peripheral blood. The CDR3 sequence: CASSELRGQETQYF. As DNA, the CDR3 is TGCGCCAGCAGTGAGTTAAGAGGGCAAGAGACCCAGTACTTC.